The 24 T cell receptor beta chains below all came from one sample that was sequenced in a study of CD8+CD57+ T cells in acquired aplastic anemia. The template for TCR beta VDJ and CDR3 sequence profiling was genomic DNA. Each CDR3 protein gets one entry after TCRdb re-called the reads with MiXCR. The sample holds hundreds of thousands of distinct CDR3 sequences, about two thirds seen once. Sequencing input: sorted CD4+, CD8+, or CD8+CD57+ T cells (not recorded which) from PBMCs. The origin of the receptors is a human donor in good health, serving as a control.

At least ten counts were recorded for this clonotype. The rearrangement joins TRBV2 to TRBJ1-3, with 7 bases fitting TRBD1. V was pared by 5 bases and J by 2 bases, with 3 bases of the junction left unmatched. In germline, CDR1 is SNHLY, CDR2 FYNNEI. The CDR3 consists of 14 residues. CDR3 coding DNA: TGTGCCAGCAGTAGAAGGGGGCCTGGAAACACCATATATTTT. Its translation is CASSRRGPGNTIYF. Filled out from reference TRBV2 and TRBJ1-3, the complete variable domain reads EPEVTQTPSHQVTQMGQEVILRCVPISNHLYFYWYRQILGQKVEFLVSFYNNEISEKSEIFDDQFSVERPDGSNFTLKIRSTKLEDSAMYFCASSRRGPGNTIYFGEGSWLTVV.

The chain links TRBV7-2 to TRBJ2-1; D possibly corresponds to TRBD2 (5 bases). Trimming cost V 5 bases and J 12 bases, with 23 bases left between them. This CDR3 region has 15 residues. The germline V gene encodes CDR1 SGHTA and CDR2 FQGNSA. The CDR3 region has the DNA TGTGCCAGCAGCCCCGCGAGAGGAGCGGACGGTGGGCAGTTCTTC. Translated: CASSPARGADGGQFF. The entire variable domain, with the rest obtained from reference TRBV7-2 and TRBJ2-1, is as follows: GAGVSQSPSNKVTEKGKDVELRCDPISGHTALYWYRQSLGQGLEFLIYFQGNSAPDKSGLPSDRFSAERTGGSVSTLTIQRTQQEDSAVYLCASSPARGADGGQFFGPGTRLTVL.

In its sample, this clonotype was seen many times. The chain combines TRBV5-1 with TRBJ2-7, with a tentative D call TRBD1 (5 bases). CDR3 length: 15 amino acids. Per the germline V gene, CDR1 is SGHRS and CDR2 is YFSETQ. Deletions cut 2 bases from V and 2 bases from J, with 14 bases between. CDR3 in amino acids: CASSLTPGLTYEQYF. CDR3 coding DNA: TGCGCCAGCAGCTTAACGCCAGGGCTCACCTACGAGCAGTACTTC.

With regard to this clonotype: A read error may be the cause here, since a much bigger clone is one base away. V and J are TRBV11-3 and TRBJ2-5; 7 nucleotides align to TRBD1. Germline V gene lookup returns CDR1 SGHNT and CDR2 YENEEA. The CDR3 is made up of 13 amino acids. In DNA, the CDR3 is TGTGTCAGCAGCCGAGGACAGGCGCAGACCCAGTACTTC. Protein product: CVSSRGQAQTQYF.

This clonotype was counted once. The rearrangement links TRBV15 to TRBJ2-5; the match to TRBD1 covers 10 bases. Losses at the gene ends were 5 bases for V and 5 bases for J; bases not matched to a gene: 26. CDR3 length equals 21 residues. Germline-derived CDR1 and CDR2 are LNHNV and YYDKDF (reference sequence). The CDR3: CATSSDLGQGMAGGRRETQYF. CDR3 bases: TGTGCCACCAGCTCCGACCTGGGACAGGGGATGGCGGGGGGCCGTCGTGAGACCCAGTACTTC.

As to this clonotype: Likely a read error: the CDR3 ends without its conserved phenylalanine or tryptophan. No DNA is shown, since the ends of the CDR3 on it are uncertain; the CDR3 is the one TCRdb lists. J is TRBJ2-2 and V is TRBV7-3. The CDR3 spans 12 residues, counting both ends. Germline V gene data show CDR1 as SGHTA and CDR2 as FQGTGA. CDR3 sequence reads: CASSVAGTAGGS.

Of note for this clonotype: The final CDR3 position lacks the conserved phenylalanine or tryptophan, pointing to a likely read error. Because the CDR3's place on the DNA is in doubt, the DNA is left out and the CDR3 is given as listed by TCRdb. This chain joins TRBV2 and TRBJ1-6; the table's TRBD1 call for D was not verified on the DNA. Germline V gene sequence: CDR1 SNHLY, CDR2 FYNNEI. The CDR3 comprises 16 residues, both ends counted. CDR3: CASSRQGAINDSPLQS.

This chain uses TRBV20-1 with TRBJ2-7; 8 nucleotides agree with TRBD2. V trimming: 6 bases; J trimming: 3 bases; junction bases outside the gene matches: 13. The germline CDR1 and CDR2 sequences are DFQATT and SNEGSKA (reference sequence). The CDR3 loop spans 15 amino acids. The CDR3 region has the DNA TGCAGTGCCAGCAGCGTGTCGGGACTAGTCTACGAGCAGTACTTC. Encoded protein: CSASSVSGLVYEQYF.

In its sample, this clonotype was seen many times. V usage is TRBV19 and J usage is TRBJ1-4, with 10 bases fitting TRBD1. The V gene end was trimmed by 4 bases and the J gene end by 4 bases; junction bases not matched to a gene: 6. The CDR3 is made up of 16 amino acids. Germline lookup yields CDR1 LNHDA and CDR2 SQIVND (reference sequence). The CDR3 region is CASSTSGTGVNEKLFF. CDR3 bases: TGTGCCAGTAGTACCTCCGGGACAGGGGTTAATGAAAAACTGTTTTTT.

As for this clonotype: The conserved phenylalanine or tryptophan is not found at the CDR3 terminus, so this likely reflects a read error. It is unclear where the CDR3 begins or ends on the DNA, so no DNA is shown, and the CDR3 is as TCRdb lists it. The rearrangement links TRBV7-9 to TRBJ2-7; the table's D call of TRBD1 was not tested on the DNA. The CDR3 totals 13 residues, both ends included. The germline gives CDR1 SEHNR, CDR2 FQNEAQ (reference sequence). The CDR3 sequence: CASSLGRGEEGQG.

This clonotype was recorded once. This CDR3 is missing its conserved last phenylalanine or tryptophan, likely due to a read error. No DNA is shown, since the ends of the CDR3 on it are uncertain; the CDR3 is the one TCRdb lists. The chain joins TRBV10-3 to TRBJ2-7; TRBD1 is the table's D call, not checked against the DNA. Germline CDR1 and CDR2: ENHRY and SYGVKD. The CDR3 length equals 15 residues, ends included. CDR3 in amino acids: CAISGQGGSPFRQCY.

The sample holds many counts of this clonotype. This sequence joins TRBV7-9 and TRBJ2-7, with D unresolved. Germline V gives CDR1 SEHNR, CDR2 FQNEAQ (reference sequence). CDR3 length equals 12 residues. Trimming shortened V by 5 bases and J by 6 bases, and 11 bases separated the two germline ends. Here the CDR3 DNA reads TGTGCCAGCAGCCCAAATGGCCGCGAGCAGTACTTC. Translated, it gives CASSPNGREQYF. Filled out from reference TRBV7-9 and TRBJ2-7, the complete variable domain reads DTGVSQNPRHKITKRGQNVTFRCDPISEHNRLYWYRQTLGQGPEFLTYFQNEAQLEKSRLLSDRFSAERPKGSFSTLEIQRTEQGDSAMYLCASSPNGREQYFGPGTRLTVT.

The chain combines TRBV6-5 with TRBJ2-2; no reliable D call. The CDR3 has 12 residues. The germline gives CDR1 MNHEY, CDR2 SVGAGI. V was clipped by 1 base and J by 7 bases, with 4 bases between them. The CDR3 DNA follows: TGTGCCAGCAGTTACTTTAGCGGGGAGCTGTTTTTT. Translated: CASSYFSGELFF.

The J gene is TRBJ2-5, the V gene TRBV9; weak D call: TRBD2 (5 bases). The V gene lost 4 bases and the J gene lost 0 bases, with 13 bases spanning the gap. This CDR3 is 15 amino acids long. In germline, CDR1 is SGDLS, CDR2 YYNGEE. CDR3 bases: TGTGCCAGCAGCCATACATCGGGGTACCAAGAGACCCAGTACTTC. Amino acids: CASSHTSGYQETQYF.

A remark on this clonotype: No conserved phenylalanine or tryptophan is present at the end of the CDR3, so a read error is the likely explanation. The rearrangement joins TRBV11-1 to TRBJ2-7; TRBD1 aligns across 7 bases. The CDR3 length is 14 residues. The germline gives CDR1 SGHAT, CDR2 FQDESV (reference sequence). V shed 7 bases and J 2 bases; nucleotides not matched to a gene: 8. The CDR3 DNA reads as TGTGCCAGCACCACCGGGACAGACACCTACGAGCAGTACCTC. Its protein is CASTTGTDTYEQYL.

The chain carries TRBV9 and TRBJ1-2; D remains ambiguous. Germline CDR1 and CDR2: SGDLS and YYNGEE. The length of the CDR3 is 12 residues. Trimming pared 3 bases from V and 4 bases from J, leaving 7 bases between. The CDR3 sequence is CASSGYSYGYTF. The CDR3 bases are TGTGCCAGCAGCGGTTACAGCTATGGCTACACCTTC.

This clonotype was detected ten times or more. The J gene is TRBJ1-1, the V gene TRBV6-2 or TRBV6-3, with 7 positions matching TRBD1. Germline loops: CDR1 MNHEY, CDR2 SVGEGT. This CDR3 spans 14 amino acids. The V segment lost 4 bases and the J segment 6 bases; nucleotides outside the gene matches: 8. The CDR3 sequence is CASSSRTGRAEAFF. The DNA for the CDR3 is TGTGCCAGCAGTTCGCGGACAGGTAGGGCTGAAGCTTTCTTT.

The chain recombines TRBV12-3 or TRBV12-4 with TRBJ1-2, with a weak D call TRBD1 (5 bases). With 6 bases removed from V and 6 bases from J, the gap between germline ends came to 17 bases. The CDR3 runs 14 residues. CDR3 residues: CASRQAVNIHGYTF. In nucleotides, the CDR3 is TGTGCCAGCAGACAGGCAGTGAATATACATGGCTACACCTTC.

The J gene is TRBJ2-7, the V gene TRBV2, with 12 nucleotides matching TRBD2. The CDR3 runs 17 residues. CDR1 and CDR2 (germline): SNHLY, FYNNEI. Trimming removed 4 bases from V and 5 bases from J; junction bases left unmatched: 12. The CDR3 protein is CASSAAPTSGGINEQYF. In DNA form, the CDR3 reads TGTGCCAGCAGTGCGGCTCCGACTAGCGGGGGTATAAACGAGCAGTACTTC.

This chain links TRBV5-4 with TRBJ1-2; no reliable D call. Germline assignment: CDR1 SGHNT and CDR2 YYREEE (reference sequence). This CDR3 comprises 14 residues. V dropped 2 bases and J dropped 4 bases, with 12 bases sitting between them. CDR3: CASSFKARGYGYTF. Here the CDR3 DNA reads TGTGCCAGCAGCTTTAAAGCACGGGGCTATGGCTACACCTTC.

V and J are TRBV7-9 and TRBJ2-2, with TRBD1 matching 7 bases. Germline trimming cut 5 bases from V and 7 bases from J; bases unmatched to any gene: 10. This CDR3 is built from 15 residues. The germline V gene encodes CDR1 SEHNR and CDR2 FQNEAQ (reference sequence). CDR3 nucleotides: TGTGCCAGCAGCCCCCCGACAGGGATGGGCGGGGAGCTGTTTTTT. Protein: CASSPPTGMGGELFF. Together with reference TRBV7-9 and TRBJ2-2, the CDR3 gives the full variable domain: DTGVSQNPRHKITKRGQNVTFRCDPISEHNRLYWYRQTLGQGPEFLTYFQNEAQLEKSRLLSDRFSAERPKGSFSTLEIQRTEQGDSAMYLCASSPPTGMGGELFFGEGSRLTVL.

A word on this clonotype: One end of the junction varies from germline; a read error may be responsible. The chain recombines TRBV7-3 with TRBJ1-2; no definite D call. This CDR3 has 15 amino acids. CDR1 and CDR2 (germline): SGHTA, FQGTGA. CDR3 DNA sequence: TGTGCCAGCAGCCCATACCAGGATGATAGTTATGGCTTCACCTTC. This sequence encodes CASSPYQDDSYGFTF.

This clonotype was seen at least ten times. The rearrangement joins TRBV30 to TRBJ1-2; the D is unclear. V lost 0 bases and J 2 bases, leaving 10 bases between the germline ends. This CDR3 has 14 amino acids. The germline V gene encodes CDR1 GTSNPN and CDR2 SVGIG (reference sequence). The CDR3 DNA reads TGTGCCTGGAGTGTAGAGGTTACGAACTATGGCTACACCTTC. Translated, it gives CAWSVEVTNYGYTF.

This clonotype was observed a few times. The gene calls are TRBV19 and TRBJ1-5; D is unresolved. CDR3 length: 11 residues. V was pared by 5 bases and J by 5 bases, with 4 bases between. Germline loops: CDR1 LNHDA, CDR2 SQIVND (reference sequence). The CDR3 DNA is TGTGCCAGTAGTTCGGATCAGCCCCAGCATTTT. Amino acids: CASSSDQPQHF.